This T cell receptor beta chain is drawn from a study of blood T cells in healthy people across ages. Study background: Capturing about one barcoded beta molecule per two T cells was achieved by template switching.

Findings and limits, study-wide: Higher naive T cell percentage went strongly together with higher TCR beta diversity. The study found more naive CD4+ cells and higher diversity in long-lived than aged donors. Roughly linearly, TCR beta diversity per million T cells fell as age increased.

This clonotype appeared a single time. Its antigen is undetermined. This CDR3 is 13 amino acids long. Trimming took 4 bases from V and 8 from J, leaving 12 bases between them. It was with a sample-barcoded 5' primer and a J-beta primer mix that a second PCR of roughly 7 to 12 cycles was run. One entry per CDR3 protein results from TCRdb running MiXCR on the 5' RACE reads. The sample yields hundreds of thousands of distinct CDR3 sequences, about 50% seen once. This receptor was identified in a woman older than 75 in good health. The sequenced sample consisted of blood. The chain carries TRBV12-3 or TRBV12-4 and TRBJ2-1; possibly TRBD1 for D (6 bases). CDR3 sequence reads: CASSSDRRYEQFF. The CDR3 DNA reads as TGTGCCAGCAGTTCCGACAGGAGGTATGAGCAGTTCTTC.